The 3 T cell receptor beta chains reported below all come from one sample, sequenced in a study of human T cells and chemical hapten exposure. TCRdb passed the RACE reads through MiXCR, listing each CDR3 protein once. The sample consists of about 73,000 distinct CDR3 sequences, about 8% of them appearing once. Indicated time point: patch test 2, 6 weeks after DPC sensitization. Regarding treatment: therapeutic diphenylcyclopropenone sensitization with weekly scalp DPC. This material consisted of whole blood, taken in connection with sensitization to the hapten diphenylcyclopropenone (DPC). These receptors came from a woman between 45 and 65 years old with alopecia areata. Some clones in this sample may be carry-over from other donors' samples.

This clonotype has at least ten counts. The chain combines TRBV29-1 with TRBJ1-3; D unclear. CDR3 size: 12 residues. The germline V gene encodes CDR1 SQVTM and CDR2 ANQGSEA. The V gene lost 5 bases and the J gene lost 2 bases, with 7 bases spanning the gap. The CDR3 DNA reads as TGCAGCGTTTTGGCAGCTGGAAACACCATATATTTT. This sequence encodes CSVLAAGNTIYF.

The chain joins TRBV5-1 to TRBJ1-4; unclear D gene. Deletions cut 1 base from V and 3 bases from J, with 7 bases between. This CDR3 has 14 amino acids. The V gene's germline CDR1 is SGHRS and CDR2 YFSETQ. In nucleotides, the CDR3 is TGCGCCAGCAGCTTGAGGAGCCCTAATGAAAAACTGTTTTTT. Translated: CASSLRSPNEKLFF. Full variable domain (missing parts from reference TRBV5-1 and TRBJ1-4): KAGVTQTPRYLIKTRGQQVTLSCSPISGHRSVSWYQQTPGQGLQFLFEYFSETQRNKGNFPGRFSGRQFSNSRSEMNVSTLELGDSALYLCASSLRSPNEKLFFGSGTQLSVL.

This chain joins TRBV28 and TRBJ2-7; D unresolved. The CDR3 runs to 11 residues. Germline assignment: CDR1 MDHEN and CDR2 SYDVKM. V dropped 3 bases and J dropped 4 bases, with 4 bases sitting between them. The CDR3: CASSFSYEQYF. The CDR3 DNA sequence: TGTGCCAGCAGTTTCAGTTACGAGCAGTACTTC.